This is a list of T cell receptor beta chains from one sample in a study of cytomegalovirus exposure and HLA in healthy donors. Assay: immunoSEQ multiplex PCR; the TCRdb copy retains only in-frame clones and omits some. The profile shows about 210,000 clones, approximately 86% of them singletons. Source material: PBMCs. These TCRs come from a boy younger than 10 in good health and CMV-seronegative. The CDR3 runs from the conserved cysteine through the conserved F or W. The D gene is left open where the match is weak. The size field is filled for only some rows; it gives once, few, many or a size class.

V: TRBV5-1; J: TRBJ2-1; D: TRBD2; size: NA; DNA: TGCGCCAGCGGGGCTTCGGGGGGATACAATGAGCAGTTCTTC; CDR3: CASGASGGYNEQFF
V: TRBV14; J: TRBJ2-1; D: TRBD1; size: NA; DNA: TGTGCCAGCAGCCATCCGACAGGGGGTTGGGATGAGCAGTTCTTC; CDR3: CASSHPTGGWDEQFF
V: TRBV28; J: TRBJ2-2; D: NA; size: once; DNA: TGTGCCAGCAAGGGGAACGGGAGAAGAGCCGGGGAGCTGTTTTTT; CDR3: CASKGNGRRAGELFF
V: TRBV18; J: TRBJ2-6; D: TRBD1; size: NA; DNA: TGTGCCAGCTCACCTCTTGGACAGGGAAAGGTAACTGGGGCCAACGTCCTGACTTTC; CDR3: CASSPLGQGKVTGANVLTF
V: TRBV19; J: TRBJ1-5; D: TRBD1; size: NA; DNA: TGTGCCAGTAGTGACTCGACAGGGGATCAGCCCCAGCATTTT; CDR3: CASSDSTGDQPQHF
V: TRBV19; J: TRBJ1-2; D: NA; size: NA; DNA: TGTGCCAGTAGTCCCGGGACATCAAACTATGGCTACACCTTC; CDR3: CASSPGTSNYGYTF
V: TRBV19; J: TRBJ1-4; D: NA; size: NA; DNA: TGTGCCAGTAGCCAACAGGCAACTAATGAAAAACTGTTTTTT; CDR3: CASSQQATNEKLFF
V: TRBV18; J: TRBJ2-5; D: NA; size: NA; DNA: TGTGCCAGCTCACCAGGGAGTCGAGAGACCCAGTACTTC; CDR3: CASSPGSRETQYF
V: TRBV27; J: TRBJ2-3; D: NA; size: NA; DNA: TGTGCCAGCAGTTTGGGGCGGGGCCCAGATACGCAGTATTTT; CDR3: CASSLGRGPDTQYF
V: TRBV7-2; J: TRBJ1-5; D: TRBD1; size: NA; DNA: TGTGCCAGCAGCTTGGGACAGGGGGATCAGCCCCAGCATTTT; CDR3: CASSLGQGDQPQHF
V: TRBV11-2; J: TRBJ2-5; D: TRBD2; size: NA; DNA: TGTGCCAGCAGCCCGGGGACTAGCGGGAGTGGGGAGACCCAGTACTTC; CDR3: CASSPGTSGSGETQYF
V: TRBV29-1; J: TRBJ1-1; D: NA; size: NA; DNA: TGCAGCGCAAAGGAGGCTTTTGAAGCTTTCTTT; CDR3: CSAKEAFEAFF
V: TRBV29-1; J: TRBJ1-4; D: NA; size: NA; DNA: TGCAGCGTTGAGGGTGTTGGGGACAAGGATGAAAAACTGTTTTTT; CDR3: CSVEGVGDKDEKLFF
V: TRBV19; J: TRBJ2-2; D: NA; size: few; DNA: TGTGCCAGTAGTATCTACGCCGGGACTGGGAACACCGGGGAGCTGTTTTTT; CDR3: CASSIYAGTGNTGELFF
V: TRBV14; J: TRBJ1-2; D: TRBD1; size: NA; DNA: TGTGCCAGCAGCCAAGTGGGGTCCAGGGGGGGCTACACCTTC; CDR3: CASSQVGSRGGYTF
V: TRBV28; J: TRBJ2-2; D: NA; size: NA; DNA: TGTGCCAGCGCCCGAAACCATATTACTCCGAACACCGGGGAGCTGTTTTTT; CDR3: CASARNHITPNTGELFF
V: TRBV7-8; J: TRBJ2-1; D: TRBD2; size: NA; DNA: TGTGCCAGCAGCTTAACTAGCGGGGGACACCGGGATGAGCAGTTCTTC; CDR3: CASSLTSGGHRDEQFF
V: TRBV5-8; J: TRBJ1-4; D: NA; size: NA; DNA: TGTGCCAGCAGCCTCGGACGGAGGGGATATGGAGAAAAACTGTTTTTT; CDR3: CASSLGRRGYGEKLFF
V: TRBV6-5; J: TRBJ2-7; D: NA; size: NA; DNA: TGTGCCAGCAGGCAAACCTTCTCCGCCTACGAGCAGTACTTC; CDR3: CASRQTFSAYEQYF
V: TRBV6-1; J: TRBJ2-7; D: TRBD1; size: NA; DNA: TGTGCCAGCAGCCCCTTGACAGGGCGGCAGTACTTC; CDR3: CASSPLTGRQYF
V: TRBV9; J: TRBJ1-3; D: NA; size: NA; DNA: TGTGCCAGCAGCGTGCAGGGAACTGGAAACACCATATATTTT; CDR3: CASSVQGTGNTIYF
V: TRBV6-5; J: TRBJ1-5; D: TRBD1; size: NA; DNA: TGTGCCAGCAGTCCCGGCAGGGGGCCGCGTCAGCCCCAGCATTTT; CDR3: CASSPGRGPRQPQHF
V: TRBV4-1; J: TRBJ2-7; D: TRBD2; size: NA; DNA: TGCGCCAGCAGCCATCCGGAGAGTTTGGCGGGGGGGGTCTACGAGCAGTACTTC; CDR3: CASSHPESLAGGVYEQYF
V: TRBV19; J: TRBJ2-3; D: NA; size: NA; DNA: TGTGCCAGTAGTATCCGCACAGGGTCAGATACGCAGTATTTT; CDR3: CASSIRTGSDTQYF
V: TRBV2; J: TRBJ2-3; D: TRBD1; size: NA; DNA: TGTGCCAGCAGCAACCGAAACGGACAGGAGCAGTATTTT; CDR3: CASSNRNGQEQYF
V: TRBV19; J: TRBJ2-7; D: NA; size: NA; DNA: TGTGCCACGAGAGAGGGGGGGGCAGCCAACGAGCAGTACTTC; CDR3: CATREGGAANEQYF
V: TRBV7-3; J: TRBJ1-2; D: TRBD1; size: NA; DNA: TGTGCCAGCAGCTTTACTTGGACAGGGTCCTATGGCTACACCTTC; CDR3: CASSFTWTGSYGYTF
V: TRBV7-2; J: TRBJ2-2; D: NA; size: NA; DNA: TGTGCCAGCAGCTTAGACCAGCGAGACACCGGGGAGCTGTTTTTT; CDR3: CASSLDQRDTGELFF
V: TRBV28; J: TRBJ2-5; D: TRBD1; size: NA; DNA: TGTGCCAGCAGTTTATGGGCCCGGGACAGAGATCAAGAGACCCAGTACTTC; CDR3: CASSLWARDRDQETQYF
V: TRBV4-1; J: TRBJ2-7; D: NA; size: NA; DNA: TGCGCCAGCAGCCAAGAGGGAGTAGCGGCCTACGAGCAGTACTTC; CDR3: CASSQEGVAAYEQYF
V: TRBV10-3; J: TRBJ1-1; D: TRBD1; size: few; DNA: TGTGCCATCAGAGACAGGGAGAACACTGAAGCTTTCTTT; CDR3: CAIRDRENTEAFF
V: TRBV19; J: TRBJ2-7; D: NA; size: NA; DNA: TGTGCCAGTAGTAGGGGAGCAGGGGCGCCCAAACTTACCTACGAGCAGTACTTC; CDR3: CASSRGAGAPKLTYEQYF
V: TRBV4-1; J: TRBJ2-7; D: NA; size: NA; DNA: TGCGCCAGCAGCCAAGAGGAGGCAGAGTACGAGCAGTACTTC; CDR3: CASSQEEAEYEQYF
V: TRBV5-1; J: TRBJ2-1; D: TRBD2; size: NA; DNA: TGCGCCAGCAGCGCATCCGGGACTAGCGGAGAAGAGCAGTTCTTC; CDR3: CASSASGTSGEEQFF
V: TRBV7-9; J: TRBJ1-1; D: NA; size: few; DNA: TGTGCCAGCAGCTTAGTTCCAGGGTGGACTGAAGCTTTCTTT; CDR3: CASSLVPGWTEAFF
V: TRBV5-6; J: TRBJ1-2; D: NA; size: NA; DNA: TGTGCCAGCAGCCGCCGGTGGTGGGGAGATGGTGGCTACACCTTC; CDR3: CASSRRWWGDGGYTF
V: TRBV7-6; J: TRBJ1-4; D: NA; size: NA; DNA: TGTGCCAGCAGCTCGACAGGAGATGGGACTAATGAAAAACTGTTTTTT; CDR3: CASSSTGDGTNEKLFF
V: TRBV18; J: TRBJ2-5; D: NA; size: NA; DNA: TGTGCCAGCTCTCCCGAAGAGACCCAGTACTTC; CDR3: CASSPEETQYF
V: TRBV7-9; J: TRBJ2-7; D: NA; size: NA; DNA: TGTGCCAGCATAGGGACTTCCATCTACGAGCAGTACTTC; CDR3: CASIGTSIYEQYF
V: TRBV9; J: TRBJ2-3; D: TRBD2; size: once; DNA: TGTGCCAGCAGCGTAGTGGGAGGGAGGTCACTAGATACGCAGTATTTT; CDR3: CASSVVGGRSLDTQYF
V: TRBV19; J: TRBJ2-5; D: TRBD2; size: NA; DNA: TGTGCCAGTAGAGCTAGCGGAGAAGAGACCCAGTACTTC; CDR3: CASRASGEETQYF
V: TRBV6-5; J: TRBJ1-1; D: NA; size: NA; DNA: TGTGCCAGCAGTTACGGGGCGGTCTCTCGAGCCACTGAAGCTTTCTTT; CDR3: CASSYGAVSRATEAFF
V: TRBV27; J: TRBJ1-4; D: TRBD1; size: NA; DNA: TGTGCCAGCAGCCTTTCACGGGACAGGGTAAAGGTTTTT; CDR3: CASSLSRDRVKVF
V: TRBV6-7; J: TRBJ2-5; D: TRBD2; size: NA; DNA: TGTGCCAGCAGTTACTCGTGTCCCCCGACGATTGTGACTAGCGCCCAAGAGACCCAGTACTTC; CDR3: CASSYSCPPTIVTSAQETQYF
V: TRBV6-1; J: TRBJ2-2; D: NA; size: NA; DNA: TGTGCCAGCAATCCGGGTTCCGGGGAGCTGTTTTTT; CDR3: CASNPGSGELFF
V: TRBV7-8; J: TRBJ2-3; D: TRBD2; size: NA; DNA: TGTGCCAGCAGCTTATTGGCGGGAGGCACAGATACGCAGTATTTT; CDR3: CASSLLAGGTDTQYF
V: TRBV29-1; J: TRBJ2-7; D: NA; size: NA; DNA: TGCAGCGTTGAGTTGGCGGGATCTAGCTCCTACGAGCAGTACTTC; CDR3: CSVELAGSSSYEQYF
V: TRBV15; J: TRBJ2-2; D: TRBD1; size: NA; DNA: TGTGCCACCAGCAGAGCGAACAGGGGGTCGACCGGGGAGCTGTTTTTT; CDR3: CATSRANRGSTGELFF
V: TRBV6-6; J: TRBJ1-5; D: NA; size: NA; DNA: TGTGCCAGCAGTTACGAGCCCCCGAATCAGCCCCAGCATTTT; CDR3: CASSYEPPNQPQHF
V: TRBV7-3; J: TRBJ2-7; D: TRBD1; size: NA; DNA: TGTGCCAGCAGCTCCGACAGGGGAGTAGAGCAGTACTTC; CDR3: CASSSDRGVEQYF
V: TRBV19; J: TRBJ1-5; D: TRBD1; size: NA; DNA: TGTGCCACCATAAGCCCGGGACAGGGGGCTCGCCATCAGCCCCAGCATTTT; CDR3: CATISPGQGARHQPQHF
V: TRBV28; J: TRBJ2-7; D: NA; size: once; DNA: TGTGCCAGCAGTTCACCGGCCGGGTTGTACGAGCAGTACTTC; CDR3: CASSSPAGLYEQYF
V: TRBV27; J: TRBJ2-5; D: NA; size: NA; DNA: TGTGCCAGCAGTAAGGGGGTGGGAGAGATAGAGACCCAGTACTTC; CDR3: CASSKGVGEIETQYF
V: TRBV15; J: TRBJ1-2; D: TRBD1; size: NA; DNA: TGTGCCACCAGCAGGCCTACAGGGGATTATGGCTACACCTTC; CDR3: CATSRPTGDYGYTF